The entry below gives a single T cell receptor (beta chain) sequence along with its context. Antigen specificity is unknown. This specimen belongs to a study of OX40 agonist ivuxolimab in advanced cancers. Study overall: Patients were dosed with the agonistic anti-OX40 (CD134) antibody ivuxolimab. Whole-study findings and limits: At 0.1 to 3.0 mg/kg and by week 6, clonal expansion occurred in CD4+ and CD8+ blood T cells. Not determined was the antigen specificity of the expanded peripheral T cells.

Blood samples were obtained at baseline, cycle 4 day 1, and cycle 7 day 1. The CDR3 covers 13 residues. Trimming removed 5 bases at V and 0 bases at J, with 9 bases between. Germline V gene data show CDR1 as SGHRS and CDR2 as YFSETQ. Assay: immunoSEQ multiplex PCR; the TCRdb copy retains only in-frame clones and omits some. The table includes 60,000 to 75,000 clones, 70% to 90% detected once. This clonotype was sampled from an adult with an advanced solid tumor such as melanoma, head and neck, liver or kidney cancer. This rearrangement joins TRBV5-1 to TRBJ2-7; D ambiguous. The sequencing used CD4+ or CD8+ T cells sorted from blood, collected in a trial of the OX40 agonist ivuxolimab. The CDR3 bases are TGCGCCAGCAGTAGGACGGTCTCCTACGAGCAGTACTTC. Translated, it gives CASSRTVSYEQYF.